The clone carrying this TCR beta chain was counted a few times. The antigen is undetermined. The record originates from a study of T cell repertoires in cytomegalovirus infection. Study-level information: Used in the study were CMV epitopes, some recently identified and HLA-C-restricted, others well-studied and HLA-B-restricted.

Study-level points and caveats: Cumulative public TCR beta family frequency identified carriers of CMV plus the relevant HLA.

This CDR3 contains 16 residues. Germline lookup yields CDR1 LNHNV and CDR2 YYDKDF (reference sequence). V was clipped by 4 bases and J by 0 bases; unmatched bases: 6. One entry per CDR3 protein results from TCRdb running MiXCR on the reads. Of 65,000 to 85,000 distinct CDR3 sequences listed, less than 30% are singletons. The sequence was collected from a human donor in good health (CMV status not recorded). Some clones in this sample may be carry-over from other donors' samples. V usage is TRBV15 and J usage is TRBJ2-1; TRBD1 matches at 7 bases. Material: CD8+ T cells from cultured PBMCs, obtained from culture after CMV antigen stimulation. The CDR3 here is CATSKVDRSSYNEQFF. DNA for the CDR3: TGTGCCACCAGCAAGGTGGACAGGAGCTCCTACAATGAGCAGTTCTTC.